Below, one T cell receptor beta chain is given with its context. Its target antigen remains unknown. No base quality information exists; no much larger clone differs at one position. The germline V end is reduced by 3 bases and the J end by 0 bases; junction bases left unmatched: 11. Its CDR3 holds 18 amino acids, cysteine through phenylalanine. Of all the DNA, just the CDR3 is kept, 54 bases in frame from base 1. CDR1 and CDR2, looked up from the germline V gene, are SGHTA and FQGNSA. Whole blood was collected in K2EDTA tubes by collaborating institutions according to the institutions' own protocols. For TCRbeta analysis, collaborators shipped samples in one of three forms: frozen whole blood, isolated PBMCs, or DNA extracted from either of those sample types. These data are taken from a study of blood T cell repertoires in COVID-19 (dated by TCRdb to 2019 to 2021). Background for the entire study: Collaborator samples came from the United States, Italy and Spain and covered acute and convalescent phases of COVID-19. The material from the prospective study consisted of cDNA or gDNA derived from T cells, B-cell-depleted T cells, or PBMCs. Deeply sampled blood TCRbeta repertoires from subjects exposed to, actively infected with, or recovered from COVID-19 were included in the dataset. The repertoires were released in a freely available public database intended as a resource for research on the immune response to SARS-CoV-2. The samples were drawn from two sources: the first 160 participants of the ongoing ImmuneRACE study, and 1,254 subjects contributed by 6 global collaborators. A de-identified subject ID, COVID-19 status, age in years and sex were almost always included in the sample metadata. Where available, HLA class I and class II types were taken from metadata supplied by the sample provider and were not determined by assay-based typing. Findings and caveats that apply to the study as a whole: The amount of clinical and demographic metadata varied by source and participant and was provided uncurated.

The immunoSEQ Assay, a bias-controlled multiplex PCR, was used to amplify TCRbeta CDR3 regions from genomic DNA. In the authors' own workflow: The number of nucleated cells in each sample was estimated by amplification of reference gene primers within the assay. To quantify the absolute abundance of each unique TCRbeta CDR3 rearrangement, sequence reads were collapsed and filtered. For each sample, productive Simpson clonality was calculated as the square root of Simpson's diversity index over productive rearrangements. TCRdb provides this immuneACCESS table in a form limited to in-frame rearrangements. Some clones are lacking; in checked studies, under half of them reflect an unresolved V gene, and why the rest are absent is not known. The DNA gave D and trimming, while V, J and clone size come from that table. This sample comprises some 130,000 clones, roughly four fifths of them detected only once. The ten largest clonotypes hold about 12% of the sample.

The sample comprised peripheral blood. The clonotype originates from a man at least 80 years old with acute or convalescent COVID-19. The chain links TRBV7-2 with TRBJ2-3, with TRBD2 matching 8 junction bases. Read as DNA, the sequence is TGTGCCAGCAGCTTCCGGGGCGGGGGGCGGACTAGCACAGATACGCAGTATTTT. This gives the protein CASSFRGGGRTSTDTQYF. Reference TRBV7-2 and TRBJ2-3 genes cover what lies past the CDR3, so the full variable domain is GAGVSQSPSNKVTEKGKDVELRCDPISGHTALYWYRQSLGQGLEFLIYFQGNSAPDKSGLPSDRFSAERTGGSVSTLTIQRTQQEDSAVYLCASSFRGGGRTSTDTQYFGPGTRLTVL.